The rows below give T cell receptor beta chains drawn from one sample of a study of early T cells in non-severe SARS-CoV-2 infection. TCRdb re-called the 5' RACE reads with MiXCR, one entry per CDR3 protein. The sample lists 20,000 to 25,000 distinct CDR3 sequences, roughly 4.7% occurring once. The sequenced sample consisted of whole blood. The receptor source for this set is an adult who was a healthcare worker with PCR-confirmed SARS-CoV-2 infection or an uninfected control (not recorded which). Both conserved end residues are part of each CDR3. The D gene is left open where the match is weak. For some rows the clone size is stated as once, few or many, or as a class when expanded; others skip it.

TRBV27	many	TRBD1	TRBJ1-1	14	CASSWTGDFTEAFF	TGTGCCAGCAGCTGGACAGGGGATTTTACTGAAGCTTTCTTT
TRBV20-1	many	NA	TRBJ2-7	14	CSALPSFPSYEQYF	TGCAGTGCTCTGCCCTCTTTTCCTTCCTACGAGCAGTACTTC
TRBV14	many	NA	TRBJ2-7	13	CASSQVGANEQYF	TGTGCCAGCAGCCAAGTAGGTGCCAACGAGCAGTACTTC
TRBV7-2	many	TRBD2	TRBJ2-3	15	CASTILAGPTDTQYF	TGTGCCAGCACCATACTAGCGGGGCCCACAGATACGCAGTATTTT
TRBV7-3	NA	NA	TRBJ1-6	14	CASSLSRHNSPLHF	TGTGCCAGCAGCTTGAGCAGACACAATTCACCCCTCCACTTT
TRBV7-2	many	NA	TRBJ2-3	13	CASSLGPKDTQYF	TGTGCCAGCAGCTTAGGACCGAAAGATACGCAGTATTTT
TRBV28	many	NA	TRBJ2-7	11	CASSLFYEQYF	TGTGCCAGCAGTTTATTTTACGAGCAGTACTTC
TRBV9	few	TRBD2	TRBJ2-7	15	CASSKGLAEFYEQYF	TGTGCCAGCAGCAAGGGACTAGCGGAGTTCTACGAGCAGTACTTC
TRBV5-1	NA	NA	TRBJ1-1	13	CASSLKAGLEAFF	TGCGCCAGCAGCTTGAAGGCAGGACTTGAAGCTTTCTTT
TRBV4-3	NA	NA	TRBJ2-1	18	CASSQVWTATDVGNEQFF	TGCGCCAGCAGCCAGGTATGGACCGCGACTGACGTGGGCAATGAGCAGTTCTTC
TRBV6-5	many	NA	TRBJ2-3	15	CASSYWGSSTDTQYF	TGTGCCAGCAGTTACTGGGGGTCCAGCACAGATACGCAGTATTTT
TRBV6-2/TRBV6-3	medium-sized	NA	TRBJ2-7	14	CASSWWTAPYEQYF	TGTGCCAGCAGTTGGTGGACAGCCCCCTACGAGCAGTACTTC
TRBV28	many	NA	TRBJ2-7	11	CASSRGYEQYF	TGTGCCAGCAGTCGCGGGTACGAGCAGTACTTC
TRBV7-2	many	TRBD2	TRBJ2-5	16	CASSVLAGGPGETQYF	TGTGCCAGCAGCGTTCTAGCGGGGGGGCCGGGAGAGACCCAGTACTTC
TRBV4-3	NA	TRBD2	TRBJ2-3	15	CASSLGTSGPNTQYF	TGCGCCAGCAGCCTAGGGACTAGCGGGCCGAATACGCAGTATTTT
TRBV7-9	many	NA	TRBJ2-7	16	CASSLTGPVTPYEQYF	TGTGCCAGCAGCCTAACCGGGCCAGTGACTCCCTACGAGCAGTACTTC
TRBV24-1	many	NA	TRBJ2-1	16	CATSDLHQDSYNEQFF	TGTGCCACCAGTGATTTGCACCAGGATTCCTACAATGAGCAGTTCTTC
TRBV7-3	many	TRBD1	TRBJ2-3	15	CASSLRQGSTDTQYF	TGTGCCAGCAGCTTAAGACAGGGCAGCACAGATACGCAGTATTTT
TRBV13	many	NA	TRBJ2-1	16	CASSLVLRSSYNEQFF	TGTGCCAGCAGCTTAGTCCTGAGGAGCTCCTACAATGAGCAGTTCTTC
TRBV7-2	many	NA	TRBJ2-4	13	CASSPQAKNIQYF	TGTGCCAGCAGCCCCCAGGCCAAAAACATTCAGTACTTC
TRBV7-2	many	NA	TRBJ1-1	14	CASSLLGWGTEAFF	TGTGCCAGCAGCTTACTGGGGTGGGGCACTGAAGCTTTCTTT
TRBV19	many	NA	TRBJ1-1	14	CASSTDRMNTEAFF	TGTGCCAGTAGTACCGACAGGATGAACACTGAAGCTTTCTTT
TRBV6-2/TRBV6-3	many	NA	TRBJ1-2	13	CASSHKGNYGYTF	TGTGCCAGCAGCCACAAGGGGAACTATGGCTACACCTTC
TRBV18	many	NA	TRBJ1-3	15	CASSPGETRRNTIYF	TGTGCCAGCTCACCAGGGGAGACCAGGAGGAACACCATATATTTT
TRBV7-2	many	TRBD1	TRBJ1-1	14	CASSQNAGGTEAFF	TGTGCCAGCAGCCAAAACGCAGGGGGCACTGAAGCTTTCTTT
TRBV19	many	TRBD1	TRBJ2-5	13	CASSTQGEETQYF	TGTGCCAGTAGTACGCAGGGGGAAGAGACCCAGTACTTC
TRBV20-1	medium-sized	NA	TRBJ1-1	14	CSARDYQMNTEAFF	TGCAGTGCTAGAGATTACCAGATGAACACTGAAGCTTTCTTT
TRBV7-2	NA	TRBD1	TRBJ1-6	15	CASSLDPGGNSPLHF	TGTGCCAGCAGCTTGGATCCAGGGGGGAATTCACCCCTCCACTTT
TRBV20-1	many	TRBD2	TRBJ2-2	15	CSARVAGGPTGELFF	TGCAGTGCTAGAGTGGCGGGGGGGCCCACCGGGGAGCTGTTTTTT
TRBV5-1	many	NA	TRBJ1-3	14	CASSLDSSGNTIYF	TGCGCCAGCAGCTTGGACAGCTCTGGAAACACCATATATTTT
TRBV20-1	many	NA	TRBJ2-7	15	CSASYEGLSSYEQYF	TGCAGTGCTAGTTATGAGGGTCTGAGCTCCTACGAGCAGTACTTC
TRBV12-3/TRBV12-4	many	NA	TRBJ2-4	14	CASSRDISANIQYF	TGTGCCAGCAGCCGGGACATCTCTGCAAACATTCAGTACTTC
TRBV5-1	few	TRBD2	TRBJ2-1	15	CASSLAKVGLGEQFF	TGCGCCAGCAGCTTGGCCAAGGTCGGACTAGGTGAGCAGTTCTTC
TRBV12-3/TRBV12-4	many	NA	TRBJ2-3	15	CASSSDRYYTDTQYF	TGTGCCAGCAGTTCGGACAGATACTACACAGATACGCAGTATTTT
TRBV10-2	many	NA	TRBJ2-7	10	CASGGYEQYF	TGCGCCAGCGGTGGATACGAGCAGTACTTC
TRBV7-9	many	NA	TRBJ1-6	15	CASSLGENLNSPLHF	TGTGCCAGCAGCTTAGGGGAAAATCTAAATTCACCCCTCCACTTT
TRBV20-1	many	NA	TRBJ1-1	13	CSARETANTEAFF	TGCAGTGCTAGAGAGACAGCGAACACTGAAGCTTTCTTT
TRBV7-9	many	NA	TRBJ1-1	12	CASSLDGAEAFF	TGTGCCAGCAGCTTAGACGGAGCTGAAGCTTTCTTT
TRBV14	NA	NA	TRBJ1-6	16	CASSLYGQPYNSPLHF	TGTGCCAGCAGCTTATACGGCCAGCCCTATAATTCACCCCTCCACTTT
TRBV5-1	many	NA	TRBJ2-3	15	CASSLQGPSTDTQYF	TGCGCCAGCAGCTTACAGGGCCCTAGCACAGATACGCAGTATTTT
TRBV6-1	many	NA	TRBJ1-1	14	CASIMIRGNTEAFF	TGTGCCAGCATCATGATACGGGGAAACACTGAAGCTTTCTTT
TRBV7-9	medium-sized	NA	TRBJ1-5	13	CASSEDGNQPQHF	TGTGCCAGCAGCGAAGACGGCAATCAGCCCCAGCATTTT
TRBV12-3/TRBV12-4	many	NA	TRBJ1-4	13	CASSLTTDEKLFF	TGTGCCAGCAGTCTTACGACAGACGAAAAACTGTTTTTT
TRBV28	many	NA	TRBJ2-3	14	CASSSPTGADTQYF	TGTGCCAGCAGCTCACCCACGGGGGCAGATACGCAGTATTTT
TRBV15	many	TRBD2	TRBJ2-3	18	CATSRDRTGLAESGTQYF	TGTGCCACCAGCAGAGATCGCACGGGACTAGCGGAATCGGGTACGCAGTATTTT
TRBV7-2	NA	NA	TRBJ2-4	15	CASSSFLVAKNIQYF	TGTGCCAGCAGCTCATTTTTGGTAGCCAAAAACATTCAGTACTTC
TRBV9	many	NA	TRBJ2-3	13	CASSVALTDTQYF	TGTGCCAGCAGCGTAGCTTTAACAGATACGCAGTATTTT
TRBV19	many	NA	TRBJ1-5	13	CASSIDLEQPQHF	TGTGCCAGTAGTATAGATCTCGAACAGCCCCAGCATTTT
TRBV19	few	NA	TRBJ1-2	13	CASSINPTEGYTF	TGTGCCAGTAGTATAAACCCCACGGAAGGCTACACCTTC
TRBV5-1	NA	NA	TRBJ2-2	15	CASSFQGTNTGELFF	TGCGCCAGCAGCTTTCAGGGCACGAACACCGGGGAGCTGTTTTTT
TRBV3-1	NA	NA	TRBJ1-1	16	CVSSRVVGAKNTEAFF	TGTGTCAGCAGCCGTGTGGTGGGGGCTAAGAACACTGAAGCTTTCTTT
TRBV7-2	many	TRBD2	TRBJ2-3	16	CASSLGGLAGTDTQYF	TGTGCCAGCAGCTTAGGGGGACTAGCGGGAACAGATACGCAGTATTTT